This T cell receptor beta chain stems from a study of T cell responses to AZD1222 COVID-19 vaccine. Worth noting for this clone: Its antigen is not known.

The study's findings and limits: Reportedly, close to half of spike-specific TCRs are directed against unmutated variant regions. Possibly, clonal diversity was underestimated; donors were largely white British and included more females.

Libraries were prepared by immunoSEQ multiplex PCR; TCRdb keeps only in-frame clonotypes and omits some of them. In the table there are approximately 140,000 clones, 82% of which are singletons. V was pared by 6 bases and J by 8 bases, with 2 bases of the junction left unmatched. The CDR3 extends over 12 amino acids. The germline gives CDR1 MDHEN, CDR2 SYDVKM. The clonotype was recovered from an adult in good health. The chain links TRBV28 to TRBJ1-4; 8 nucleotides align to TRBD1. The sample was peripheral blood, taken on day 0 of MenACWY control vaccination. The CDR3 sequence: CASRQGGEKLFF. CDR3 in DNA: TGTGCCAGCAGACAGGGGGGAGAAAAACTGTTTTTT.